The clone carrying this TCR beta chain was recorded many times. The data originate from a study of T-cell reconstitution after alpha-beta-depleted transplantation in children. CDR1 is DFQATT and CDR2 is SNEGSKA in the germline V gene (reference sequence). CDR3 length equals 12 residues. Trimming took 3 bases from V and 6 from J, leaving 11 bases between them. Researchers prepared the TCRbeta library using unique molecular identifiers, the study reports. TCRdb reprocessed the PCR reads via MiXCR and lists one record per CDR3 protein. The repertoire has about 72,000 distinct CDR3 sequences, 7.3% of them found once; the top ten carry approximately 2.3%.

The source was PBMCs from the stem cell graft donor, collected from the stem cell graft. The chain links TRBV20-1 to TRBJ1-1, with D unresolved. This clonotype was sampled from a human donor who donated a stem cell graft to a child with acute lymphoblastic leukemia. CDR3 in amino acids: CSARKDGPEAFF. The CDR3 DNA follows: TGCAGTGCTAGGAAGGACGGACCTGAAGCTTTCTTT.